This T cell receptor (beta chain) was sequenced during a study of CD8 T cells in ankylosing spondylitis. Findings of the study overall: What appeared characteristic of ankylosing spondylitis blood was a TCR beta motif of about eight highly homologous variants. CD8+ by phenotype, disease-linked clones were relatively rare in peripheral blood. Disease-linked clones were reportedly significantly enriched in matched ankylosing spondylitis synovial fluid.

Comment on this clonotype: Its target is not known.

V was clipped by 5 bases and J by 3 bases, with 12 bases between them. The CDR3 has 14 amino acids. Quantitative 5'-RACE was performed with molecular barcodes, and it yielded the TCR beta libraries. TCRdb ran MiXCR on the 5' RACE reads and lists one entry per CDR3 protein. The sample includes about 360,000 distinct CDR3 sequences, 14% to 15% of them seen just once. The chain joins TRBV12-3 or TRBV12-4 to TRBJ2-3; D uncertain. Sequenced sample: blood, either unsorted or a sorted T cell fraction (not recorded which). This sequence was found in a male donor with ankylosing spondylitis or in good health (not recorded which). The CDR3 reads CASSHLTRTDTQYF. The CDR3 DNA sequence: TGTGCCAGCAGTCACCTCACACGGACAGATACGCAGTATTTT.